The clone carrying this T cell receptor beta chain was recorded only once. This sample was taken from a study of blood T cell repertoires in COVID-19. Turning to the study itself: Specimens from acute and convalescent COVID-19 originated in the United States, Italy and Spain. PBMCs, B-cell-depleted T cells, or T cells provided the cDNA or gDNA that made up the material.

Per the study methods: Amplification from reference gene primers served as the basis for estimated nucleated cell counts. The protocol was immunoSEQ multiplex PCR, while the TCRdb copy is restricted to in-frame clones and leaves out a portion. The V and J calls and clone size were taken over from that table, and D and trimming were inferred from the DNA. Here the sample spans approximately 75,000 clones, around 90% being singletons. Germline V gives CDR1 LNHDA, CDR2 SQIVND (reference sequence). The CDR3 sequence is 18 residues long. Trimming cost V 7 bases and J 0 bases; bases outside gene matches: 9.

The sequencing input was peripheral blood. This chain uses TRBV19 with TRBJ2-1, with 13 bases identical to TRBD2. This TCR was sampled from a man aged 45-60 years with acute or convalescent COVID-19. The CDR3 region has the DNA TGTGCCAGTACCCAGACTAGCGGGGGGATAAGCTCCTACAATGAGCAGTTCTTC. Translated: CASTQTSGGISSYNEQFF.